A single sample gave rise to the 17 T cell receptor beta chains below, sequenced in a study of multiple sclerosis patients with progressive multifocal leukoencephalopathy. TCRdb keeps only in-frame clones here, not all; method: immunoSEQ multiplex PCR. The table shows 25,000 to 35,000 clones, with over 75% occurring only once. The time point denotes: time of PML onset. The sequences come from PBMCs, collected from a patient treated with natalizumab. Receptors originate from a human donor with progressive multifocal leukoencephalopathy.

The chain joins TRBV5-6 to TRBJ1-1, with D possibly matching TRBD1 (5 bases). The CDR3 covers 17 residues. V dropped 2 bases and J dropped 0 bases, with 17 bases sitting between them. The V gene's germline CDR1 is SGHDT and CDR2 YYEEEE. This CDR3 is CASSFTFDRIMNTEAFF. The CDR3 DNA sequence: TGTGCCAGCAGCTTTACCTTCGACAGAATAATGAACACTGAAGCTTTCTTT.

The chain employs TRBV7-2 and TRBJ1-2; 8 nucleotides line up with TRBD1. The V and J ends lost 5 bases and 4 bases, in that order; junction bases with no gene match: 9. Germline V CDR1 and CDR2: SGHTA, FQGNSA. This CDR3 has 15 amino acids. The CDR3 region is CASSPGTGASYGYTF. The CDR3 coding sequence is TGTGCCAGCAGCCCCGGGACAGGTGCCTCCTATGGCTACACCTTC.

On this clone: Other DNA sequences in the same sample also yield this CDR3. V gene TRBV9 combines with J gene TRBJ1-1, with D hard to call. CDR1 and CDR2 (germline): SGDLS, YYNGEE. V dropped 6 bases and J dropped 0 bases, with 9 bases sitting between them. The CDR3 is made up of 13 amino acids. CDR3 in amino acids: CASKAGLNTEAFF. CDR3 bases: TGTGCCAGCAAGGCAGGTTTGAACACTGAAGCTTTCTTT.

This clone was recorded a few times. The V call is TRBV28, the J call TRBJ2-2, with D possibly being TRBD2 (6 bases). From germline, CDR1 is MDHEN and CDR2 SYDVKM. This CDR3 contains 13 residues. Trimming stripped 6 bases from V and 7 bases from J, with 12 bases between. The CDR3 is CASRGTFSGELFF. Here the CDR3 DNA reads TGTGCCAGCAGGGGGACTTTTAGCGGGGAGCTGTTTTTT.

The chain couples TRBV4-1 to TRBJ2-3; 8 nucleotides line up with TRBD1. With 4 bases clipped from V and 5 bases from J, the junction kept 8 bases outside the gene matches. Germline V gene data show CDR1 as MGHRA and CDR2 as YSYEKL. CDR3 size: 15 residues. The CDR3 DNA sequence: TGCGCCAGCAGCCCATCAGGGGGCCGGGGAGATACGCAGTATTTT. This gives the protein CASSPSGGRGDTQYF.

This clone was seen only once. The chain joins TRBV27 to TRBJ2-3; D possibly uses TRBD1 or TRBD2 (5 bases each). Germline V gene lookup returns CDR1 MNHEY and CDR2 SMNVEV (reference sequence). This CDR3 contains 12 residues. Trimming removed 8 bases from V and 11 bases from J, with 17 bases in between. CDR3 protein: CASLSQGRLQYF. CDR3 nucleotides: TGTGCCAGCCTCAGCCAGGGACGCTTGCAGTATTTT.

The genes are TRBV28 and TRBJ1-1; the D gene is possibly TRBD1 (5 bases). This CDR3 is built from 16 residues. Deletions cut 3 bases from V and 0 bases from J, with 14 bases between. Germline CDR1 is MDHEN and CDR2 is SYDVKM. The CDR3 sequence: CASSLVQALMNTEAFF. DNA for the CDR3: TGTGCCAGCAGTTTGGTACAGGCGTTGATGAACACTGAAGCTTTCTTT.

V and J are TRBV7-4 and TRBJ1-2; no reliable D call. Germline values: CDR1 SGHVT, CDR2 SQSDAQ. Trimming took off 5 bases at V and 1 base at J, with 14 bases between the two ends. This CDR3 region has 15 residues. The CDR3 DNA reads as TGTGCCAGCAGCGCCGAACTCACAAGTAACTATGGCTACACCTTC. It encodes CASSAELTSNYGYTF.

The rearrangement links TRBV10-1 to TRBJ2-7; 12 positions agree with TRBD1. Trimming cost V 0 bases and J 5 bases; bases outside gene matches: 5. The CDR3 consists of 16 residues. Germline V gene lookup returns CDR1 WNHNN and CDR2 SYGVQD (reference sequence). CDR3 DNA sequence: TGCGCCAGCAGTGAGTCGGGACAGGGGGCGGAGAACGAGCAGTACTTC. Amino acid sequence: CASSESGQGAENEQYF.

The J gene is TRBJ1-1, the V gene TRBV28, with TRBD1 matching 8 bases. Trimming removed 7 bases from V and 1 base from J; junction bases left unmatched: 8. Germline V gene sequence: CDR1 MDHEN, CDR2 SYDVKM. The CDR3 covers 15 residues. The CDR3 loop is CASKPSTGANTEAFF. CDR3 DNA: TGTGCCAGCAAACCGTCGACAGGGGCGAACACTGAAGCTTTCTTT. Supplemented by reference TRBV28 and TRBJ1-1, the full variable domain reads DVKVTQSSRYLVKRTGEKVFLECVQDMDHENMFWYRQDPGLGLRLIYFSYDVKMKEKGDIPEGYSVSREKKERFSLILESASTNQTSMYLCASKPSTGANTEAFFGQGTRLTVV.

The table lists this clone with a count of one. The rearrangement joins TRBV7-2 to TRBJ1-5; D is unresolved. Germline-derived CDR1 and CDR2 are SGHTA and FQGNSA. This CDR3 spans 15 amino acids. V lost 2 bases and J 1 base, leaving 9 bases between the germline ends. Here the CDR3 reads CASSLRVGSNQPQHF. Written as DNA, the CDR3 is TGTGCCAGCAGCTTACGCGTGGGGAGCAATCAGCCCCAGCATTTT.

The chain couples TRBV30 to TRBJ2-3, with 7 bases lining up with TRBD2. Germline values: CDR1 GTSNPN, CDR2 SVGIG (reference sequence). This CDR3 contains 13 residues. V shed 4 bases, J shed 4 bases, and the junction held 5 bases outside the gene matches. This CDR3 is CAWTGGRSDTQYF. CDR3 nucleotides: TGTGCCTGGACGGGCGGGAGATCAGATACGCAGTATTTT.

The rearrangement uses TRBV5-4 and TRBJ2-5, with a possible D match to TRBD2 (7 bases). V dropped 4 bases and J dropped 11 bases, with 21 bases sitting between them. The CDR3 is 14 residues long. Germline assignment: CDR1 SGHNT and CDR2 YYREEE (reference sequence). Here the CDR3 reads CASSQSGGTPGQYF. CDR3 bases: TGTGCCAGCAGCCAATCCGGGGGGACACCGGGTCAGTACTTC.

V is TRBV2 and J is TRBJ2-2; D might be TRBD1 (5 bases). Trimming removed 6 bases at V and 2 bases at J, with 10 bases between. CDR3 length equals 14 residues. Germline values: CDR1 SNHLY, CDR2 FYNNEI. CDR3 loop: CASSRDRNTGELFF. CDR3 sequence (DNA): TGTGCCAGCAGCCGCGACAGAAACACCGGGGAGCTGTTTTTT.

This chain links TRBV7-9 with TRBJ2-2; 11 nucleotides agree with TRBD2. The V and J ends lost 5 bases and 4 bases, in that order; junction bases with no gene match: 12. Germline CDR1 is SEHNR and CDR2 is FQNEAQ (reference sequence). The CDR3 is 18 residues long. The CDR3 DNA is TGTGCCAGCAGCCGAGACGGAGGCGGACTAGCGGGCACCGGGGAGCTGTTTTTT. The encoded protein is CASSRDGGGLAGTGELFF.

V usage is TRBV6-1 and J usage is TRBJ2-2, with D possibly being TRBD2 (5 bases). Deletions cut 7 bases from V and 0 bases from J, with 12 bases between. Germline V lookup: CDR1 MNHNS, CDR2 SASEGT. The CDR3 extends over 15 amino acids. The CDR3 loop reads CASTSRGSNTGELFF. The CDR3 bases are TGTGCCAGCACCTCCCGGGGTTCGAACACCGGGGAGCTGTTTTTT.

The genes are TRBV19 and TRBJ2-2, with TRBD2 matching 7 bases. CDR1 is LNHDA and CDR2 is SQIVND in the germline V gene (reference sequence). The CDR3 covers 13 residues. V lost 9 bases to trimming and J lost 6 bases; unmatched junction nucleotides: 7. CDR3 sequence (DNA): TGTGCCAGCGCGGGAGTATGGGCCGGGGAGCTGTTTTTT. Translating gives CASAGVWAGELFF.